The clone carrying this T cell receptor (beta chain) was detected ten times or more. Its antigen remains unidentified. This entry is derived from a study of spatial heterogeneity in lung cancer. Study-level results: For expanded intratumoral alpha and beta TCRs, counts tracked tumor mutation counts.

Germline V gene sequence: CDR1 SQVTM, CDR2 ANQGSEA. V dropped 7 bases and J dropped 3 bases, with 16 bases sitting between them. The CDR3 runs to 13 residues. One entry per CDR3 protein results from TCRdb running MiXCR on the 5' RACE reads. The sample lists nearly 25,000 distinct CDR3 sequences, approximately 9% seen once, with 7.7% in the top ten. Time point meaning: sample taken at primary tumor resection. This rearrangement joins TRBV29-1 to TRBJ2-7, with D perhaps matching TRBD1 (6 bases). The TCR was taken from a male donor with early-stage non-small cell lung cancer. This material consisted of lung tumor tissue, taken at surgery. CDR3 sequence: CSARQGPLYEQYF. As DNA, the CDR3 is TGCAGCGCCCGGCAGGGGCCCCTCTACGAGCAGTACTTC.